The 10 T cell receptor beta chains presented below share a single source sample, sequenced in a study of shared clonotypes between healthy human individuals (dated by TCRdb to 2018 to 2020). Preparation of the library involved the immunoSEQ multiplex PCR assay. In TCRdb, the immuneACCESS table is reduced to in-frame sequences with V and J assigned. These tables do not hold every clone; where another copy was compared, an unresolved V gene accounts for under half, and the others remain unexplained. The table for this sample lists hundreds of thousands of clones; less than 85% of them were counted only once. The biggest ten clones account for approximately 1.6% of the sample. Sequencing was carried out using memory CD4+ T cells sorted from blood. The sample's cell subset or site label, decoded: CD45RA-negative fraction. These receptors originate from a woman aged 30 to 39 in good health.

In this sample, this clone turned up many times. The chain carries TRBV6-1 and TRBJ2-7, with a weak D call TRBD2 (6 bases). Looked up from germline, CDR1 is MNHNS and CDR2 is SASEGT. Trimming removed 5 bases from V and 10 bases from J, with 12 bases in between. CDR3 size: 11 residues. The CDR3: CASSPGGRQYF. The CDR3 coding sequence is TGTGCCAGCAGTCCTGGGGGGAGACAGTACTTC.

In the case of this clone: One end of the junction fails to match germline, which may point to a read error. CDR3 in DNA: TGTGCCAGCAGTGAAGGGACTAGATCCTACAATGAGCGGTTCTTC. This sequence encodes CASSEGTRSYNERFF. The chain couples TRBV6-1 to TRBJ2-1; 7 bases map to TRBD2. This CDR3 is 15 amino acids long. Germline V gene data show CDR1 as MNHNS and CDR2 as SASEGT.

The rearrangement links TRBV5-1 to TRBJ2-2; 8 bases map to TRBD2. CDR1 SGHRS and CDR2 YFSETQ come from the germline V gene. V lost 6 bases and J lost 3; bases outside the gene matches: 10. This CDR3 has 16 amino acids. The CDR3 nucleotides read TGCGCCAGCACGTTAGGGGCGGGAGGCGACACCGGGGAGCTGTTTTTT. Translation: CASTLGAGGDTGELFF.

This sequence joins TRBV5-4 and TRBJ2-7; 8 bases are a match to TRBD2. V lost 1 base and J lost 7; bases outside the gene matches: 10. The CDR3 runs 15 residues. Germline V CDR1 and CDR2: SGHNT, YYREEE (reference sequence). The CDR3 spells CASSLYAGGGREQYF. The CDR3 nucleotides read TGTGCCAGCAGCTTGTATGCGGGAGGAGGTAGGGAGCAGTACTTC.

This clone was seen a few times. This chain uses TRBV7-8 with TRBJ1-2; D is unclear. The CDR3 is 14 residues long. Trimming took 1 base from V and 7 from J, leaving 13 bases between them. Germline V gene data show CDR1 as SGHVS and CDR2 as FQNEAQ. CDR3 sequence (DNA): TGTGCCAGCAGCTTAGTAGAGGGAATATCTGGCTACACCTTC. Protein: CASSLVEGISGYTF.

This chain connects TRBV7-2 to TRBJ2-5; D possibly corresponds to TRBD2 (5 bases). CDR3 length equals 13 residues. Germline lookup yields CDR1 SGHTA and CDR2 FQGNSA. The V gene lost 5 bases and the J gene lost 5 bases, with 12 bases spanning the gap. Here the CDR3 DNA reads TGTGCCAGCAGCCCACAACCGGGGGAGACCCAGTACTTC. Protein: CASSPQPGETQYF. The full variable domain, rest sourced from reference TRBV7-2 and TRBJ2-5, is GAGVSQSPSNKVTEKGKDVELRCDPISGHTALYWYRQSLGQGLEFLIYFQGNSAPDKSGLPSDRFSAERTGGSVSTLTIQRTQQEDSAVYLCASSPQPGETQYFGPGTRLLVL.

A remark on this clone: Other DNA sequences of this sample code for an identical CDR3. The genes are TRBV5-1 and TRBJ1-3, with a weak D call TRBD1 (5 bases). This CDR3 is 14 amino acids long. V lost 3 bases and J lost 1, with 8 bases in between. CDR1 SGHRS and CDR2 YFSETQ come from the germline V gene. The CDR3 nucleotides read TGCGCCAGCAGCTGGGGGACTTCTGGAAACACCATATATTTT. Protein: CASSWGTSGNTIYF.

V is TRBV5-1 and J is TRBJ2-1; D remains unclear. This CDR3 is built from 14 residues. Trimming shortened V by 4 bases and J by 0 bases, and 8 bases separated the two germline ends. The germline V gene encodes CDR1 SGHRS and CDR2 YFSETQ. DNA for the CDR3: TGCGCCAGCAGCGCCGACTCCTCCTACAATGAGCAGTTCTTC. It translates to CASSADSSYNEQFF.

The CDR3 region has the DNA TGTGCCAGCAGTGACAAGGGGAGAGTGGACACTGAAGCTTTCTTT. Protein sequence: CASSDKGRVDTEAFF. This chain connects TRBV6-1 to TRBJ1-1, with D perhaps matching TRBD1 (5 bases). The CDR3 spans 15 residues. Germline V gene sequence: CDR1 MNHNS, CDR2 SASEGT. V was pared by 3 bases and J by 3 bases, with 14 bases between.

The rearrangement links TRBV19 to TRBJ2-7; 8 positions agree with TRBD1. The V gene end was trimmed by 2 bases and the J gene end by 6 bases; junction bases not matched to a gene: 9. The CDR3 is 15 amino acids. Germline loops: CDR1 LNHDA, CDR2 SQIVND (reference sequence). Written as DNA, the CDR3 is TGTGCCAGTAGTATAAGGGGACAGGACGCGGGCGAGCAGTACTTC. It yields the protein CASSIRGQDAGEQYF.